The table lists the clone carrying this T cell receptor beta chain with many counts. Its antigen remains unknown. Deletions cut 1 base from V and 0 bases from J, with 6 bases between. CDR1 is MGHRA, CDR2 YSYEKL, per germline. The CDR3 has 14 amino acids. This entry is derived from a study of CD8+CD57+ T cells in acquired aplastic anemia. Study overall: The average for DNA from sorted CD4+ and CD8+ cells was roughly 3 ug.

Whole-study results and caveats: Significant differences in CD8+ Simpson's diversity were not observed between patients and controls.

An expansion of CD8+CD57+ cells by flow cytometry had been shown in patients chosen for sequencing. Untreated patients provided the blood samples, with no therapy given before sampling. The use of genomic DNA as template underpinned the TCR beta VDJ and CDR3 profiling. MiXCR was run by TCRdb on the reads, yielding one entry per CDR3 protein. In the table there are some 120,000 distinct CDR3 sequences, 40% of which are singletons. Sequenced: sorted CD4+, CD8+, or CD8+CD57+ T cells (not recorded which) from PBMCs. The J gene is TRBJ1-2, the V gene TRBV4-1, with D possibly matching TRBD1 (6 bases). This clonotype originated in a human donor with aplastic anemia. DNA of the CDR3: TGCGCCAGCAGCCAAGGACAGGCTAACTATGGCTACACCTTC. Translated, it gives CASSQGQANYGYTF.